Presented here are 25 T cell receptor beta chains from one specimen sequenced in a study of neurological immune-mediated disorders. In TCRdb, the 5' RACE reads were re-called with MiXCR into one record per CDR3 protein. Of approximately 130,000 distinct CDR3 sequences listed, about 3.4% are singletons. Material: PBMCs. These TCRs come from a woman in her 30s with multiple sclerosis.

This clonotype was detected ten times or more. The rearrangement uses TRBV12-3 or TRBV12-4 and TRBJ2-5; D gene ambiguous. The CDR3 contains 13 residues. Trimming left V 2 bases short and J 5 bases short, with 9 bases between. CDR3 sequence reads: CASSLSGLETQYF. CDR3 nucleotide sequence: TGTGCCAGCAGTTTATCGGGTCTGGAGACCCAGTACTTC.

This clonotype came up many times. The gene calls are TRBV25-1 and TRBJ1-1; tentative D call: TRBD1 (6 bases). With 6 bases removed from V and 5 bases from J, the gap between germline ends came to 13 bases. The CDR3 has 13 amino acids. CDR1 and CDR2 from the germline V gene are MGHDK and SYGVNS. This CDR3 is CASRIQGRTEAFF. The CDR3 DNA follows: TGTGCCAGCAGGATACAGGGTCGGACTGAAGCTTTCTTT.

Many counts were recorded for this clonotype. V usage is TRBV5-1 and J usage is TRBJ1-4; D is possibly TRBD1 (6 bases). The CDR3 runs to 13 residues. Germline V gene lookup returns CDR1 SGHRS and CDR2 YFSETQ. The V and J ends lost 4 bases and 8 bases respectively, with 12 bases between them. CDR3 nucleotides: TGCGCCAGCAGCAACAGGGAAGGGGAAAAACTGTTTTTT. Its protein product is CASSNREGEKLFF. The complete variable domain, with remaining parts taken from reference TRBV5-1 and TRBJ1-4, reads KAGVTQTPRYLIKTRGQQVTLSCSPISGHRSVSWYQQTPGQGLQFLFEYFSETQRNKGNFPGRFSGRQFSNSRSEMNVSTLELGDSALYLCASSNREGEKLFFGSGTQLSVL.

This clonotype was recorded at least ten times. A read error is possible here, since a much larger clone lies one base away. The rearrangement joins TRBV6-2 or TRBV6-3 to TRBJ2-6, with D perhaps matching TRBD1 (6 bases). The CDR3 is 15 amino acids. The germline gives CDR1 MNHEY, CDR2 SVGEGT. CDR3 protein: CASLKQGSGAKVLTF. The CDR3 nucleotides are TGTGCCAGCCTTAAACAGGGCTCTGGGGCCAAAGTCCTGACTTTC.

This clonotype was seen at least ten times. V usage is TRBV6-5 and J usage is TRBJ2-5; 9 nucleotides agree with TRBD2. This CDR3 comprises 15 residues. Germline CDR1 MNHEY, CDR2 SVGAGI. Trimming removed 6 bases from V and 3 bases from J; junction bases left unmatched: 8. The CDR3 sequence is CASSSIVAGEETQYF. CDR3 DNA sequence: TGTGCCAGCAGCTCCATAGTAGCGGGAGAAGAGACCCAGTACTTC.

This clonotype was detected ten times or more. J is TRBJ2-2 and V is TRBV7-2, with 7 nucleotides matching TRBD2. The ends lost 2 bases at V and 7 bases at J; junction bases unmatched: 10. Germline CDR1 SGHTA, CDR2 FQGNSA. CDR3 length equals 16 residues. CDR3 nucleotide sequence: TGTGCCAGCAGCTTATGGGGGAGGGCCGGTGGCGGGGAGCTGTTTTTT. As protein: CASSLWGRAGGGELFF. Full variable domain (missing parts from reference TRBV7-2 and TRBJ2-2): GAGVSQSPSNKVTEKGKDVELRCDPISGHTALYWYRQSLGQGLEFLIYFQGNSAPDKSGLPSDRFSAERTGGSVSTLTIQRTQQEDSAVYLCASSLWGRAGGGELFFGEGSRLTVL.

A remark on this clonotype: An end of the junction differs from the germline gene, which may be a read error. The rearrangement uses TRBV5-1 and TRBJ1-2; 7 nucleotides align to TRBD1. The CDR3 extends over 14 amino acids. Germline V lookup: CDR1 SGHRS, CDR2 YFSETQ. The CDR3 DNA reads TGCGCCAGCAGCTCCCCCGGGACAGACTACGGCTACACCTTC. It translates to CASSSPGTDYGYTF. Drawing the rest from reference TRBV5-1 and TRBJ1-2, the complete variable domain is KAGVTQTPRYLIKTRGQQVTLSCSPISGHRSVSWYQQTPGQGLQFLFEYFSETQRNKGNFPGRFSGRQFSNSRSEMNVSTLELGDSALYLCASSSPGTDYGYTFGSGTRLTVV.

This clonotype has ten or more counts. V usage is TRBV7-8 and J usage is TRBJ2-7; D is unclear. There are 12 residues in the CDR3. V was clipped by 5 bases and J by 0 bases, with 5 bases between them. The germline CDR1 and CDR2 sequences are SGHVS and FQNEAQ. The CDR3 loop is CASSPHSYEQYF. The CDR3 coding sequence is TGTGCCAGCAGCCCCCACTCCTACGAGCAGTACTTC. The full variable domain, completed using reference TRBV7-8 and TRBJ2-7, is GAGVSQSPRYKVAKRGQDVALRCDPISGHVSLFWYQQALGQGPEFLTYFQNEAQLDKSGLPSDRFFAERPEGSVSTLKIQRTQQEDSAVYLCASSPHSYEQYFGPGTRLTVT.

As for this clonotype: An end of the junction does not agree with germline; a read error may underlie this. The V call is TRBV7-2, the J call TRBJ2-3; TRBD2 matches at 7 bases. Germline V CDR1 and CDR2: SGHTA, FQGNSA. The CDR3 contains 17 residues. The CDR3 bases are TGTTCCAGCAGCCGGGGAGTGCGGGAGTTGAACACAGATACGCAGTATTTT. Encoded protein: CSSSRGVRELNTDTQYF.

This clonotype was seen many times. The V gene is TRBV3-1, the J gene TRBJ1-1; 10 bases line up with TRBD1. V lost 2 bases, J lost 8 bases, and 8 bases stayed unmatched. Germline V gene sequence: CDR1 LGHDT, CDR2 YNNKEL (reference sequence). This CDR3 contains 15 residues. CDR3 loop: CASSQTGTGAYEAFF. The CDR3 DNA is TGTGCCAGCAGCCAAACCGGGACAGGGGCGTACGAAGCTTTCTTT. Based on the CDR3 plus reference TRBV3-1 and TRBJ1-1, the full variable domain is DTAVSQTPKYLVTQMGNDKSIKCEQNLGHDTMYWYKQDSKKFLKIMFSYNNKELIINETVPNRFSPKSPDKAHLNLHINSLELGDSAVYFCASSQTGTGAYEAFFGQGTRLTVV.

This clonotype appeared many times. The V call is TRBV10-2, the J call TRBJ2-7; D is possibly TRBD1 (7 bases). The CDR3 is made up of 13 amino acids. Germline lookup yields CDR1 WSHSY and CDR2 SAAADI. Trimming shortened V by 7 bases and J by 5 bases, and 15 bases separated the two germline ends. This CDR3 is CASIPGGGHEQYF. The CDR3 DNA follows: TGCGCCAGCATCCCTGGAGGGGGCCACGAGCAGTACTTC.

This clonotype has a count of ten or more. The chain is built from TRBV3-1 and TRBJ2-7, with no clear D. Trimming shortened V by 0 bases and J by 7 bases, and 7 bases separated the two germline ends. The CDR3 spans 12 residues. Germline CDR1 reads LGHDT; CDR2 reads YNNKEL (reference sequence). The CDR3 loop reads CASSQDKGEQYF. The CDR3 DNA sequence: TGTGCCAGCAGCCAAGATAAGGGAGAGCAGTACTTC.

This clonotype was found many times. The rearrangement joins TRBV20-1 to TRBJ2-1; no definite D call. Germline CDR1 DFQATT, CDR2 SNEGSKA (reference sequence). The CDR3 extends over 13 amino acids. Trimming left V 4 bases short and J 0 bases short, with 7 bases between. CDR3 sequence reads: CSATVVSYNEQFF. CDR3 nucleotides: TGCAGTGCTACGGTAGTCTCCTACAATGAGCAGTTCTTC.

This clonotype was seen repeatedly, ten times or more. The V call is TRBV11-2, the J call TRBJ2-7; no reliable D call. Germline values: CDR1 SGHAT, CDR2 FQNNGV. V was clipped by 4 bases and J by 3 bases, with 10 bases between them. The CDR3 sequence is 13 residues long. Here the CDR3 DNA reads TGTGCCAGCAGCTCCGCCCTGGTCTACGAGCAGTACTTC. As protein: CASSSALVYEQYF.

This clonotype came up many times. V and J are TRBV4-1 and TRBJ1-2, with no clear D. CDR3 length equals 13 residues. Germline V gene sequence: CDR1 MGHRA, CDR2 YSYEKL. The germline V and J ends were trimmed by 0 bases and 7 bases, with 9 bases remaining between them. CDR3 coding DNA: TGCGCCAGCAGCCAAGATCGGACGGTTGGCTACACCTTC. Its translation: CASSQDRTVGYTF.

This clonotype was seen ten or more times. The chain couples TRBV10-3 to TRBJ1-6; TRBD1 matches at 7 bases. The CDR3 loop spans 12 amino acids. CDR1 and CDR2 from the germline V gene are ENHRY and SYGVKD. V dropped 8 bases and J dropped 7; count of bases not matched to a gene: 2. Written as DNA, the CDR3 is TGTGCCATCGCAGGGGGAAATTCACCCCTCCACTTT. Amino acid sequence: CAIAGGNSPLHF.

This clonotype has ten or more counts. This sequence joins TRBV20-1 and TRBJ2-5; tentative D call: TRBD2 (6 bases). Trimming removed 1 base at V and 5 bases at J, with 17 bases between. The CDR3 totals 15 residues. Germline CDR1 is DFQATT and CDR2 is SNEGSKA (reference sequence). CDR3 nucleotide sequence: TGCAGTGCTAGAGGCCATTTTTCGGGGAGGGAGACCCAGTACTTC. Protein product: CSARGHFSGRETQYF.

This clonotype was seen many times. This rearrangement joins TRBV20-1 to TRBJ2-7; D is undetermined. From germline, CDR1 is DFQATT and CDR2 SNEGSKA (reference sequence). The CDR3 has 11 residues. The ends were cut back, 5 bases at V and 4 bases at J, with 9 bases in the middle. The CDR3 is CSAPDNYEQYF. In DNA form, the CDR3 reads TGCAGTGCTCCTGACAATTACGAGCAGTACTTC.

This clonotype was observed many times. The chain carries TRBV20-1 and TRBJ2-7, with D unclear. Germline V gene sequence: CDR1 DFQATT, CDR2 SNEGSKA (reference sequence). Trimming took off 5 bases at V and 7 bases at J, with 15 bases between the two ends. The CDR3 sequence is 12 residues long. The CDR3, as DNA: TGCAGTGCTGCCGTACTATCGAGGGAGCAGTACTTC. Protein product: CSAAVLSREQYF.

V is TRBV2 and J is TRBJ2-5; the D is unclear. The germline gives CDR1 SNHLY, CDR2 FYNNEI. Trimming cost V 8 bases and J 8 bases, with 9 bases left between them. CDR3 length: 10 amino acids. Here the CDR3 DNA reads TGTGCCAGCGGAACAGATACCCAGTACTTC. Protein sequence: CASGTDTQYF.

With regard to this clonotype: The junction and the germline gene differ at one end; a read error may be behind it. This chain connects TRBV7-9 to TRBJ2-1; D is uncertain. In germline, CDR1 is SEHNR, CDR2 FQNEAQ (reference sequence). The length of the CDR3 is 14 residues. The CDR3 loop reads CSSSPPDGRFEQFF. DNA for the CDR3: TGTTCCAGCAGTCCGCCTGACGGGCGATTTGAGCAGTTCTTC.

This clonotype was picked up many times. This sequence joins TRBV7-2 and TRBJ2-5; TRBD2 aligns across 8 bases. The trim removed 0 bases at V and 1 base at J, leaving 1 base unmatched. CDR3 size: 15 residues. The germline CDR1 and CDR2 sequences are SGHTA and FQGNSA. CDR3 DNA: TGTGCCAGCAGCTTAGCCCTAGCGGGCCAAGAGACCCAGTACTTC. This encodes CASSLALAGQETQYF.

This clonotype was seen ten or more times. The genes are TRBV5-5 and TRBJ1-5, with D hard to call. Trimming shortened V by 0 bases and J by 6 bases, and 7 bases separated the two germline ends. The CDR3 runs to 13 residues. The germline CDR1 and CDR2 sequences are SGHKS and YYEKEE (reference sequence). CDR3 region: CASSLAPRQPQHF. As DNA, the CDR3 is TGTGCCAGCAGCTTGGCTCCACGTCAGCCCCAGCATTTT. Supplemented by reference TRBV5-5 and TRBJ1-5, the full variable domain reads DAGVTQSPTHLIKTRGQQVTLRCSPISGHKSVSWYQQVLGQGPQFIFQYYEKEERGRGNFPDRFSARQFPNYSSELNVNALLLGDSALYLCASSLAPRQPQHFGDGTRLSIL.

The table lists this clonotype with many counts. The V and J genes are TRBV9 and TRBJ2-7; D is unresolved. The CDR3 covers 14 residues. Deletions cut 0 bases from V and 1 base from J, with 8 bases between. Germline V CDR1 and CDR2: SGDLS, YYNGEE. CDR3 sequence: CASSVVGNSYEQYF. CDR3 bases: TGTGCCAGCAGCGTAGTAGGAAATTCCTACGAGCAGTACTTC.

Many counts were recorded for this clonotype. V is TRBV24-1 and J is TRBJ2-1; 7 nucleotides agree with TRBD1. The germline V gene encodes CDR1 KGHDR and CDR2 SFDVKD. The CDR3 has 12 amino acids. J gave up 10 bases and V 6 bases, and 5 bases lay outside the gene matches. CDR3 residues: CATSPQGDEQFF. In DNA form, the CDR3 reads TGTGCCACCAGTCCCCAGGGGGACGAGCAGTTCTTC.